The 12 T cell receptor beta chains reported below all come from one sample, sequenced in a study of blood T cell repertoires in COVID-19. Here immunoSEQ multiplex PCR was the method, and the copy in TCRdb shows in-frame clones only, minus some. The sample holds 200,000 to 300,000 clones, 80% to 90% seen once. The specimen sequenced was PBMCs or T cells enriched from blood (not recorded which). These receptors were obtained from a woman aged 30 to 39 who had recovered from COVID-19.

The chain combines TRBV9 with TRBJ1-3; no firm D call. The ends were cut back, 0 bases at V and 0 bases at J, with 7 bases in the middle. The CDR3 is 15 amino acids. The germline V gene has CDR1 SGDLS and CDR2 YYNGEE. The CDR3 protein is CASSVVGASGNTIYF. CDR3 nucleotide sequence: TGTGCCAGCAGCGTAGTGGGAGCCTCTGGAAACACCATATATTTT.

This chain links TRBV4-3 with TRBJ1-1; D perhaps matches TRBD1 (6 bases). The V and J ends lost 0 bases and 1 base respectively, with 15 bases between them. In germline, CDR1 is LGHNA, CDR2 YSLEER. The CDR3 has 17 residues. CDR3 loop: CASSQEVWGRTNTEAFF. The CDR3 DNA reads TGCGCCAGCAGCCAAGAGGTCTGGGGGCGAACGAACACTGAAGCTTTCTTT.

The CDR3 bases are TGTGCCAGCAGCTTACCCCCCTACCTGAACACTGAAGCTTTCTTT. Encoded protein: CASSLPPYLNTEAFF. V and J are TRBV7-9 and TRBJ1-1, with no clear D. The CDR3 spans 15 residues. Trimming left V 2 bases short and J 0 bases short, with 10 bases between. Germline V gene lookup returns CDR1 SEHNR and CDR2 FQNEAQ (reference sequence).

V usage is TRBV28 and J usage is TRBJ1-1; 7 positions agree with TRBD1. This CDR3 has 15 amino acids. V was pared by 5 bases and J by 3 bases, with 9 bases of the junction left unmatched. Per germline, CDR1 MDHEN and CDR2 SYDVKM. CDR3 sequence (DNA): TGTGCCAGCAGTCCTTCCGGGACAGCAGACACTGAAGCTTTCTTT. It is translated as CASSPSGTADTEAFF.

The chain combines TRBV30 with TRBJ2-1; D is unresolved. V lost 0 bases and J lost 5, with 8 bases in between. This CDR3 region has 13 residues. Germline V gene data show CDR1 as GTSNPN and CDR2 as SVGIG (reference sequence). This chain's CDR3 is CAWSVRDNNEQFF. The CDR3 coding sequence is TGTGCCTGGAGTGTACGTGACAACAATGAGCAGTTCTTC.

The chain employs TRBV28 and TRBJ2-7; 8 nucleotides align to TRBD1. Germline V gene sequence: CDR1 MDHEN, CDR2 SYDVKM. Trimming at V came to 5 bases and at J to 5 bases, leaving 8 bases not matched to a gene. This CDR3 has 14 amino acids. The CDR3 DNA follows: TGTGCCAGCAGTCCGGGACAGGTACCTAACGAGCAGTACTTC. It codes for CASSPGQVPNEQYF.

This clone appeared once. This chain's CDR3 is CASRTWTGGPYNSPLHF. Written as DNA, the CDR3 is TGTGCCAGCAGAACCTGGACAGGGGGCCCCTATAATTCACCCCTCCACTTT. V gene TRBV28 combines with J gene TRBJ1-6; the match to TRBD1 covers 11 bases. Trimming removed 6 bases from V and 2 bases from J; junction bases left unmatched: 6. Per germline, CDR1 MDHEN and CDR2 SYDVKM. The CDR3 is 17 amino acids.

This chain uses TRBV30 with TRBJ2-5; D possibly corresponds to TRBD1 (6 bases). Looked up from germline, CDR1 is GTSNPN and CDR2 is SVGIG (reference sequence). This CDR3 spans 13 amino acids. Between the trimmed V and J ends, which lost 4 bases and 2 bases, there was a span of 11 bases. The CDR3: CAWTGQRQETQYF. The CDR3 DNA reads TGTGCCTGGACCGGACAGAGACAAGAGACCCAGTACTTC.

The chain employs TRBV19 and TRBJ1-3; the D gene is possibly TRBD1 (5 bases). Per the germline V gene, CDR1 is LNHDA and CDR2 is SQIVND (reference sequence). This CDR3 comprises 17 residues. With 3 bases removed from V and 0 bases from J, the gap between germline ends came to 15 bases. The CDR3 reads CASSMQGHIFSGNTIYF. The CDR3 DNA follows: TGTGCCAGTAGTATGCAAGGACATATTTTCTCTGGAAACACCATATATTTT. Filled out from reference TRBV19 and TRBJ1-3, the complete variable domain reads DGGITQSPKYLFRKEGQNVTLSCEQNLNHDAMYWYRQDPGQGLRLIYYSQIVNDFQKGDIAEGYSVSREKKESFPLTVTSAQKNPTAFYLCASSMQGHIFSGNTIYFGEGSWLTVV.

The rearrangement links TRBV29-1 to TRBJ2-5; 8 positions agree with TRBD1. The trim removed 7 bases at V and 4 bases at J, leaving 11 bases unmatched. CDR3 size: 14 residues. Germline V CDR1 and CDR2: SQVTM, ANQGSEA. The CDR3 here is CSAAPGTGRETQYF. The DNA for the CDR3 is TGCAGCGCCGCGCCAGGGACAGGTCGAGAGACCCAGTACTTC.

CDR3 protein: CASSFLNTEAFF. The CDR3 DNA follows: TGTGCCAGTAGTTTCTTAAACACTGAAGCTTTCTTT. The chain is built from TRBV19 and TRBJ1-1; D ambiguous. Germline-derived CDR1 and CDR2 are LNHDA and SQIVND (reference sequence). CDR3 size: 12 residues. V was cut by 5 bases and J by 2 bases, with 6 bases left in between.

The CDR3 sequence: CASSLDIGTREQYF. Written as DNA, the CDR3 is TGTGCCAGCAGTTTAGATATCGGGACTCGCGAGCAGTACTTC. The chain carries TRBV28 and TRBJ2-7, with D possibly TRBD2 on 6 matching bases. CDR1 is MDHEN, CDR2 SYDVKM, per germline. There are 14 residues in the CDR3. V was shortened by 2 bases and J by 6 bases, with 14 bases between the two germline ends. The full variable domain, rest sourced from reference TRBV28 and TRBJ2-7, is DVKVTQSSRYLVKRTGEKVFLECVQDMDHENMFWYRQDPGLGLRLIYFSYDVKMKEKGDIPEGYSVSREKKERFSLILESASTNQTSMYLCASSLDIGTREQYFGPGTRLTVT.